The rows below give T cell receptor beta chains drawn from one sample of a study of CD8 T cells in Susac syndrome. TCRdb reanalysed the immunoSEQ multiplex PCR reads using MiXCR and keeps one entry per CDR3 protein. The sample records some 220,000 distinct CDR3 sequences, 95% being singletons. Specimen: CD4+ T cells from PBMCs. Receptor source: a human donor with multiple sclerosis. The CDR3 runs from the conserved cysteine through the conserved F or W. A D gene is named only where the DNA matches it firmly. Expanded clones get a size class; other rows say once, few or many, or leave the size out.

cdr3_aa: CASSPPPAGDEQFF; cdr3_nt: TGTGCCAGCTCACCACCTCCCGCAGGGGATGAGCAGTTCTTC; clone_size: NA; j_call: TRBJ2-1; v_call: TRBV18; d_call: NA
cdr3_aa: CASGGTAQTGELFF; cdr3_nt: TGCGCCAGCGGAGGGACAGCCCAAACCGGGGAGCTGTTTTTT; clone_size: NA; j_call: TRBJ2-2; v_call: TRBV5-1; d_call: NA
cdr3_aa: CASSTLSTDTQYF; cdr3_nt: TGTGCCAGCAGCACCCTAAGCACAGATACGCAGTATTTT; clone_size: NA; j_call: TRBJ2-3; v_call: TRBV9; d_call: NA
cdr3_aa: CASSPLPRQGHQPQHF; cdr3_nt: TGTGCCAGCTCACCACTTCCGAGACAGGGACATCAGCCCCAGCATTTT; clone_size: NA; j_call: TRBJ1-5; v_call: TRBV18; d_call: TRBD1
cdr3_aa: CASKQGRGQFF; cdr3_nt: TGTGCCTCAAAACAGGGAAGGGGGCAGTTCTTC; clone_size: NA; j_call: TRBJ2-1; v_call: TRBV2; d_call: NA
cdr3_aa: CASSEALDEQYF; cdr3_nt: TGTGCCAGCAGTGAAGCACTAGACGAGCAGTACTTC; clone_size: NA; j_call: TRBJ2-7; v_call: TRBV25-1; d_call: NA
cdr3_aa: CAWSHPGGMNTEAFF; cdr3_nt: TGTGCCTGGAGTCACCCAGGAGGAATGAACACTGAAGCTTTCTTT; clone_size: NA; j_call: TRBJ1-1; v_call: TRBV30; d_call: NA
cdr3_aa: CSVGSASGTGELFF; cdr3_nt: TGCAGCGTTGGGTCGGCTAGCGGCACCGGGGAGCTGTTTTTT; clone_size: NA; j_call: TRBJ2-2; v_call: TRBV29-1; d_call: TRBD2
cdr3_aa: CASSRLASSTDTQYF; cdr3_nt: TGTGCCAGCAGCCGTCTAGCGTCTAGCACAGATACGCAGTATTTT; clone_size: NA; j_call: TRBJ2-3; v_call: TRBV7-3; d_call: NA
cdr3_aa: CAISEVGGGNQPQHF; cdr3_nt: TGTGCCATCAGTGAGGTGGGTGGCGGCAATCAGCCCCAGCATTTT; clone_size: NA; j_call: TRBJ1-5; v_call: TRBV10-3; d_call: NA
cdr3_aa: CASSTGQISYEQYF; cdr3_nt: TGTGCCAGCAGCACGGGACAAATCTCCTACGAGCAGTACTTC; clone_size: NA; j_call: TRBJ2-7; v_call: TRBV7-2; d_call: NA
cdr3_aa: CAWSVIYEQYF; cdr3_nt: TGTGCCTGGAGTGTAATATACGAGCAGTACTTC; clone_size: NA; j_call: TRBJ2-7; v_call: TRBV30; d_call: NA
cdr3_aa: CSVGRDSYEQYF; cdr3_nt: TGCAGCGTTGGTCGGGATTCTTACGAGCAGTACTTC; clone_size: NA; j_call: TRBJ2-7; v_call: TRBV29-1; d_call: NA
cdr3_aa: CSATWTGKNTEAFF; cdr3_nt: TGCAGTGCCACTTGGACAGGGAAGAACACTGAAGCTTTCTTT; clone_size: NA; j_call: TRBJ1-1; v_call: TRBV20-1; d_call: TRBD1
cdr3_aa: CASSLDSPRTGELFF; cdr3_nt: TGTGCCAGCAGCCTGGACAGCCCTAGGACCGGGGAGCTGTTTTTT; clone_size: once; j_call: TRBJ2-2; v_call: TRBV5-4; d_call: NA
cdr3_aa: CSVGGGMDEQYF; cdr3_nt: TGCAGCGTTGGCGGGGGAATGGACGAGCAGTACTTC; clone_size: NA; j_call: TRBJ2-7; v_call: TRBV29-1; d_call: TRBD2
cdr3_aa: CSARIAQEQYF; cdr3_nt: TGCAGTGCTAGGATAGCGCAAGAGCAGTACTTC; clone_size: NA; j_call: TRBJ2-7; v_call: TRBV20-1; d_call: NA
cdr3_aa: CSARVELTDTQYF; cdr3_nt: TGCAGTGCTAGAGTGGAGTTGACAGATACGCAGTATTTT; clone_size: NA; j_call: TRBJ2-3; v_call: TRBV20-1; d_call: NA
cdr3_aa: CSVEGTLQETQYF; cdr3_nt: TGCAGCGTAGAAGGGACACTTCAAGAGACCCAGTACTTC; clone_size: NA; j_call: TRBJ2-5; v_call: TRBV29-1; d_call: NA
cdr3_aa: CSARLGQSYYEQYF; cdr3_nt: TGCAGTGCTAGGCTGGGACAGTCATACTACGAGCAGTACTTC; clone_size: NA; j_call: TRBJ2-7; v_call: TRBV20-1; d_call: TRBD1